The 17 T cell receptor beta chains in this list originate from one sample, sequenced in a study of blood T cell repertoires in COVID-19. Produced via immunoSEQ multiplex PCR; TCRdb's table is partial and in-frame only. The table includes some 30,000 clones, 80% to 90% detected once. The sample consisted of peripheral blood. The receptor source for this set is an elderly woman with active or convalescent COVID-19.

There are a few counts of this clone. The CDR3 nucleotides read TGTGCCACCAGTGGGACTAGCGGGGGAGTGAACAATGAGCAGTTCTTC. Protein: CATSGTSGGVNNEQFF. The V gene is TRBV15, the J gene TRBJ2-1, with 14 bases fitting TRBD2. V was clipped by 6 bases and J by 5 bases; unmatched bases: 6. Germline V gene lookup returns CDR1 LNHNV and CDR2 YYDKDF (reference sequence). The CDR3 is made up of 16 amino acids.

V gene TRBV4-1 combines with J gene TRBJ1-4; 10 nucleotides line up with TRBD1. V shed 1 base, J shed 6 bases, and the junction held 2 bases outside the gene matches. Looked up from germline, CDR1 is MGHRA and CDR2 is YSYEKL. This CDR3 has 15 residues. In DNA form, the CDR3 reads TGCGCCAGCAGCCAAGGACAGGGGGCGCATGAAAAACTGTTTTTT. Its protein is CASSQGQGAHEKLFF.

The chain uses TRBV12-3 or TRBV12-4 and TRBJ2-1; tentatively, D is TRBD2 (6 bases). The CDR3 sequence is 11 residues long. Trimming removed 5 bases at V and 10 bases at J, with 9 bases between. The CDR3 DNA reads as TGTGCCAGCAGTCCGGGACTCGAGCAGTTCTTC. This sequence encodes CASSPGLEQFF.

The chain carries TRBV15 and TRBJ2-1, with 9 bases fitting TRBD2. CDR1 and CDR2 (germline): LNHNV, YYDKDF (reference sequence). Trimming cost V 4 bases and J 7 bases; bases outside gene matches: 11. The CDR3 extends over 16 amino acids. Written as DNA, the CDR3 is TGTGCCACCAGCACTTATCTGGCGGGGGGGCCAAATGAGCAGTTCTTC. This encodes CATSTYLAGGPNEQFF.

The CDR3 protein is CASSNRDGDTEAFF. CDR3 nucleotides: TGTGCCAGCTCAAACAGGGATGGAGACACTGAAGCTTTCTTT. This sequence joins TRBV18 and TRBJ1-1; D may be TRBD1 (6 bases). Germline lookup yields CDR1 KGHSH and CDR2 LQKENI. V dropped 5 bases and J dropped 3 bases, with 13 bases sitting between them. The CDR3 runs to 14 residues.

The chain joins TRBV29-1 to TRBJ1-4; weak D call: TRBD1 (6 bases). Germline lookup yields CDR1 SQVTM and CDR2 ANQGSEA. The length of the CDR3 is 13 residues. Trimming pared 6 bases from V and 3 bases from J, leaving 11 bases between. CDR3 region: CSVTGIANEKLFF. The CDR3 region has the DNA TGCAGCGTCACAGGGATAGCTAATGAAAAACTGTTTTTT.

This clone appeared once. The rearrangement uses TRBV7-6 and TRBJ2-1; 9 bases map to TRBD2. This CDR3 is built from 16 residues. CDR1 SGHVS and CDR2 FNYEAQ come from the germline V gene. Trimming removed 1 base from V and 2 bases from J; junction bases left unmatched: 3. The CDR3 DNA reads TGTGCCAGCAGCTTAGGGGTAGCGGGGGCCTACAATGAGCAGTTCTTC. This translates into CASSLGVAGAYNEQFF.

The J gene is TRBJ2-1, the V gene TRBV6-6, with no clear D. Germline V gene lookup returns CDR1 MNHNY and CDR2 SVGAGI (reference sequence). The length of the CDR3 is 14 residues. The V and J ends lost 6 bases and 6 bases respectively, with 15 bases between them. The CDR3 spells CASSSFPSGNEQFF. Written as DNA, the CDR3 is TGTGCCAGCAGCTCGTTCCCGTCGGGCAATGAGCAGTTCTTC.

The chain combines TRBV18 with TRBJ1-1; a weak D match, TRBD1 (5 bases). CDR3 length equals 14 residues. Trimming pared 0 bases from V and 8 bases from J, leaving 13 bases between. Germline V gene data show CDR1 as KGHSH and CDR2 as LQKENI. The CDR3 is CASSPPGQLVEAFF. CDR3 sequence (DNA): TGTGCCAGCTCACCACCGGGGCAGCTCGTAGAAGCTTTCTTT.

The chain uses TRBV2 and TRBJ1-6, with D perhaps TRBD1 (6 bases). The CDR3 extends over 17 amino acids. Germline CDR1 SNHLY, CDR2 FYNNEI. The V end was cut by 6 bases, the J end by 0 bases, with 15 bases between. The CDR3, as DNA: TGTGCCAGCAGCCCAGGGGCCCTAAGCTCCTATAATTCACCCCTCCACTTT. The encoded protein is CASSPGALSSYNSPLHF.

The chain employs TRBV2 and TRBJ2-4; D unclear. Per the germline V gene, CDR1 is SNHLY and CDR2 is FYNNEI. The length of the CDR3 is 13 residues. The V gene lost 8 bases and the J gene lost 4 bases, with 12 bases spanning the gap. The CDR3 region is CASAVQKKNIQYF. Written as DNA, the CDR3 is TGTGCCAGCGCCGTACAGAAGAAAAACATTCAGTACTTC.

The J gene is TRBJ2-2, the V gene TRBV5-4; 8 bases fit TRBD1. The CDR3 length is 14 residues. Germline V gene lookup returns CDR1 SGHNT and CDR2 YYREEE (reference sequence). With V trimmed by 4 bases and J by 6 bases, 5 bases remained unmatched. DNA for the CDR3: TGTGCCAGCAGCAGACAGGGGCTCGCCGGGGAGCTGTTTTTT. Protein product: CASSRQGLAGELFF. Full variable domain (outside the CDR3, taken from reference TRBV5-4 and TRBJ2-2): ETGVTQSPTHLIKTRGQQVTLRCSSQSGHNTVSWYQQALGQGPQFIFQYYREEENGRGNFPPRFSGLQFPNYSSELNVNALELDDSALYLCASSRQGLAGELFFGEGSRLTVL.

This chain links TRBV11-2 with TRBJ1-2, with D possibly being TRBD1 (6 bases). The CDR3 loop spans 14 amino acids. Germline assignment: CDR1 SGHAT and CDR2 FQNNGV. V dropped 5 bases and J dropped 2 bases, with 12 bases sitting between them. The CDR3 DNA follows: TGTGCCAGCAGCAGGCTCCAGGGGAACTATGGCTACACCTTC. It yields the protein CASSRLQGNYGYTF.

The rearrangement joins TRBV11-2 to TRBJ2-1; 9 bases are shared with TRBD2. The CDR3 totals 13 residues. Germline V gene lookup returns CDR1 SGHAT and CDR2 FQNNGV. V lost 1 base to trimming and J lost 11 bases; unmatched junction nucleotides: 3. This chain's CDR3 is CASSLGLAGKQFF. CDR3 nucleotides: TGTGCCAGCAGCTTAGGCCTAGCGGGGAAGCAGTTCTTC.

V is TRBV10-3 and J is TRBJ1-2; 7 nucleotides line up with TRBD1. The germline CDR1 and CDR2 sequences are ENHRY and SYGVKD. After removal of 5 bases from V and 9 bases from J, the junction contained 6 bases not matched to a gene. The CDR3 covers 12 residues. The CDR3 DNA reads as TGTGCCATCAGTCCTGACAGGGACAGCTACACCTTC. Protein: CAISPDRDSYTF.

The chain combines TRBV12-5 with TRBJ1-2; unclear D gene. The CDR3 has 13 amino acids. Trimming cost V 2 bases and J 8 bases, with 12 bases left between them. CDR1 and CDR2 from the germline V gene are LGHNT and FRNRAP. DNA of the CDR3: TGTGCTAGTGGTTTGTCGGGAGGTTCCGGCTACACCTTC. Residues: CASGLSGGSGYTF.

This chain joins TRBV2 and TRBJ1-1; D remains unclear. Germline V gives CDR1 SNHLY, CDR2 FYNNEI. The V gene lost 8 bases and the J gene lost 1 base, with 11 bases spanning the gap. The CDR3 loop spans 13 amino acids. CDR3 sequence (DNA): TGTGCCAGCGGCCTCCCCTGGAACACTGAAGCTTTCTTT. Encoded protein: CASGLPWNTEAFF.